These 5 T cell receptor beta chains share one sample of origin, sequenced in a study of OX40 agonist ivuxolimab in advanced cancers. Sequencing was performed with immunoSEQ multiplex PCR; in TCRdb, only in-frame clones are kept and a portion is missing. Found here are more than 45,000 clones, about 88% of them singletons; the top ten hold 11%. This material consisted of CD4+ or CD8+ T cells sorted from blood, taken in a trial of the OX40 agonist ivuxolimab. The receptors come from an adult with an advanced solid tumor such as melanoma, head and neck, liver or kidney cancer.

The rearrangement uses TRBV9 and TRBJ1-2; possible D gene TRBD1, 5 bases. CDR1 and CDR2 (germline): SGDLS, YYNGEE. The CDR3 runs to 13 residues. The V and J ends lost 3 bases and 8 bases respectively, with 14 bases between them. The CDR3 reads CASSATSNRGYTF. In DNA, the CDR3 is TGTGCCAGCAGCGCGACTTCGAACAGGGGCTACACCTTC.

This clone was observed once. The V gene is TRBV27, the J gene TRBJ2-2; D uncertain. The V gene's germline CDR1 is MNHEY and CDR2 SMNVEV (reference sequence). Trimming cost V 5 bases and J 1 base, with 14 bases left between them. The CDR3 has 16 amino acids. CDR3 region: CASSPLDWKNTGELFF. In nucleotides, the CDR3 is TGTGCCAGCAGTCCCCTAGACTGGAAGAACACCGGGGAGCTGTTTTTT.

Sample share makes this clone medium-sized. The same CDR3 can be traced to other DNA sequences in this sample. V and J are TRBV9 and TRBJ1-5; D not certain. Deletions cut 3 bases from V and 0 bases from J, with 7 bases between. In germline, CDR1 is SGDLS, CDR2 YYNGEE. This CDR3 is 14 amino acids long. This CDR3 reads CASSAGPSNQPQHF. The CDR3 region has the DNA TGTGCCAGCAGCGCCGGGCCTAGCAATCAGCCCCAGCATTTT.

This clone occurred a few times. The CDR3 loop reads CATKAPGGNYGYTF. For the CDR3, the DNA is TGTGCCACGAAGGCTCCAGGGGGTAACTATGGCTACACCTTC. The genes are TRBV10-3 and TRBJ1-2; the match to TRBD1 covers 7 bases. V lost 10 bases to trimming and J lost 1 base; unmatched junction nucleotides: 9. The CDR3 is 14 amino acids. CDR1 ENHRY and CDR2 SYGVKD come from the germline V gene.

This chain links TRBV6-1 with TRBJ2-7; 9 bases are shared with TRBD1. In germline, CDR1 is MNHNS, CDR2 SASEGT. J lost 6 bases, V lost 5 bases, and 11 bases had no gene match. This CDR3 is 15 amino acids long. As DNA, the CDR3 is TGTGCCAGCAGTATCCCGGGACAGGGCGTCTTCGAGCAGTACTTC. Translation gives CASSIPGQGVFEQYF.